The clone carrying this T cell receptor (beta chain) was picked up many times. Its antigen is undetermined. From the RT-PCR reads, TCRdb called clonotypes with MiXCR, one entry per CDR3 protein. The sample shows fewer than 350,000 distinct CDR3 sequences, 21% of them seen only once. The sample is drawn from a study of response to subunit inactivated influenza vaccine. Findings and limits, study-wide: After each seasonal influenza vaccination, few new T cells are recruited, the authors suggested.

V gave up 0 bases and J gave up 8 bases, with 13 bases separating them. The germline V gene encodes CDR1 ENHRY and CDR2 SYGVKD. This CDR3 contains 14 residues. The sequencing here drew on PBMCs from blood, taken about 19 months after vaccination. This sequence originates from a man aged 45-69 years who received an inactivated influenza vaccine. The chain employs TRBV10-3 and TRBJ1-2, with D possibly TRBD1 on 6 matching bases. CDR3 sequence (DNA): TGTGCCATCAGTGAGTCCGCACAGGGAGGGGGCTACACCTTC. Amino acid sequence: CAISESAQGGGYTF.